What follows are 14 T cell receptor beta chains derived from one specimen sequenced in a study of blood T cells in healthy people across ages. A second PCR, run for about 7 to 11 cycles, used a sample-barcoded 5' primer plus a J-beta primer mix. TCRdb used MiXCR to reprocess the 5' RACE reads, holding one entry per CDR3 protein. Of about 1.8 million distinct CDR3 sequences listed, just under 50% are singletons. Input material: blood. The source is a woman between 35 and 50 years old in good health.

The chain carries TRBV5-1 and TRBJ2-1, with 9 positions matching TRBD2. The V gene's germline CDR1 is SGHRS and CDR2 YFSETQ. CDR3 length equals 14 residues. V lost 5 bases to trimming and J lost 7 bases; unmatched junction nucleotides: 7. As DNA, the CDR3 is TGCGCCAGCAGTGGAGCGGGGGGTAAAAATGAGCAGTTCTTC. Protein sequence: CASSGAGGKNEQFF.

This chain links TRBV5-1 with TRBJ1-2; D possibly corresponds to TRBD1 (5 bases). From germline, CDR1 is SGHRS and CDR2 YFSETQ. This CDR3 contains 17 residues. Deletions cut 0 bases from V and 0 bases from J, with 15 bases between. The CDR3 loop reads CASSLGGGRIANYGYTF. The DNA for the CDR3 is TGCGCCAGCAGCTTGGGTGGGGGACGGATAGCTAACTATGGCTACACCTTC.

In its sample, this clonotype was seen once. The CDR3 DNA follows: TGTGCCAGCAGTGAAGGTGGGAGGGATACGCAGTATTTT. Its protein product is CASSEGGRDTQYF. The chain recombines TRBV6-1 with TRBJ2-3, with a tentative D call TRBD2 (6 bases). This CDR3 is built from 13 residues. Trimming left V 1 base short and J 6 bases short, with 8 bases between. CDR1 and CDR2 from the germline V gene are MNHNS and SASEGT.

The chain links TRBV11-1 to TRBJ1-2, with 7 bases identical to TRBD1. CDR1 and CDR2 from the germline V gene are SGHAT and FQDESV (reference sequence). The CDR3 consists of 13 residues. The J segment lost 6 bases and the V segment lost 7 bases, leaving 8 bases of the junction unmatched. The CDR3, as DNA: TGTGCCAGCATCAGACAGGGAAGGCATGGCTACACCTTC. It yields the protein CASIRQGRHGYTF.

V gene TRBV7-9 combines with J gene TRBJ1-3; D ambiguous. In germline, CDR1 is SEHNR, CDR2 FQNEAQ (reference sequence). Trimming took off 1 base at V and 4 bases at J, with 17 bases between the two ends. This CDR3 region has 17 residues. CDR3 loop: CASSLDSTKAWGNTIYF. The CDR3 nucleotides read TGTGCCAGCAGCTTAGATTCAACAAAAGCATGGGGAAACACCATATATTTT.

The chain carries TRBV20-1 and TRBJ1-2; 8 bases agree with TRBD1. This CDR3 contains 12 residues. V was clipped by 5 bases and J by 6 bases; unmatched bases: 5. Germline CDR1 is DFQATT and CDR2 is SNEGSKA (reference sequence). CDR3 loop: CSARSGGHGYTF. In DNA, the CDR3 is TGCAGTGCTCGGTCAGGGGGCCATGGCTACACCTTC.

A few counts support this clonotype. This chain joins TRBV28 and TRBJ2-7; the D call may be TRBD1 or TRBD2 (7 bases each). Trimming took 6 bases from V and 3 from J, leaving 21 bases between them. This CDR3 comprises 16 residues. Germline V gene lookup returns CDR1 MDHEN and CDR2 SYDVKM. DNA for the CDR3: TGTGCCAGCAGCTCAGGGGGGGGCGTAGGGGACTACGAGCAGTACTTC. Its protein is CASSSGGGVGDYEQYF.

J is TRBJ2-1 and V is TRBV27, with TRBD2 matching over 15 bases. The germline gives CDR1 MNHEY, CDR2 SMNVEV (reference sequence). The V segment lost 5 bases and the J segment 9 bases; nucleotides outside the gene matches: 8. The CDR3 is 16 residues long. The CDR3 DNA reads TGTGCCAGCAGTAGAGGACTAGCGGGGGGGCGGGCTGAGCAGTTCTTC. Translation gives CASSRGLAGGRAEQFF.

The chain uses TRBV10-2 and TRBJ1-2, with 7 bases identical to TRBD1. The trim removed 6 bases at V and 8 bases at J, leaving 6 bases unmatched. This CDR3 region has 12 residues. The germline gives CDR1 WSHSY, CDR2 SAAADI. The CDR3 sequence is CASSGQETGYTF. In DNA form, the CDR3 reads TGCGCCAGCAGCGGACAGGAGACCGGCTACACCTTC.

The chain joins TRBV2 to TRBJ1-2, with D hard to call. The V gene lost 3 bases and the J gene lost 0 bases, with 11 bases spanning the gap. This CDR3 contains 15 residues. Per the germline V gene, CDR1 is SNHLY and CDR2 is FYNNEI. DNA of the CDR3: TGTGCCAGCAGTGATCCTGGAGCGGCTAACTATGGCTACACCTTC. Encoded protein: CASSDPGAANYGYTF.

The rearrangement links TRBV6-6 to TRBJ2-7, with D hard to call. CDR1 is MNHNY, CDR2 SVGAGI, per germline (reference sequence). The V end lost 4 bases, the J end lost 2 bases, and 15 bases lay between the germline ends. The CDR3 totals 15 residues. Written as DNA, the CDR3 is TGTGCCAGCAGTTTGTCAACTGTAATACCCTACGAGCAGTACTTC. This encodes CASSLSTVIPYEQYF.

This chain links TRBV29-1 with TRBJ1-6, with a possible D match to TRBD1 (5 bases). Per the germline V gene, CDR1 is SQVTM and CDR2 is ANQGSEA. The V gene lost 7 bases and the J gene lost 9 bases, with 22 bases spanning the gap. CDR3 size: 15 residues. The DNA of the CDR3 is TGCAGCGGTAGGGACTCACGAAAATTAACTTCACCCCTCCACTTT. Protein product: CSGRDSRKLTSPLHF.

This clonotype was detected only a few times. The rearrangement uses TRBV7-9 and TRBJ1-2; 7 bases line up with TRBD1. Trimming removed 5 bases from V and 2 bases from J; junction bases left unmatched: 11. Germline values: CDR1 SEHNR, CDR2 FQNEAQ (reference sequence). The CDR3 runs to 16 residues. The CDR3 protein is CASSGTATTVNYGYTF. CDR3 sequence (DNA): TGTGCCAGCAGCGGGACAGCCACCACCGTCAACTATGGCTACACCTTC.

This clonotype occurred a few times. The chain employs TRBV14 and TRBJ2-3; D perhaps matches TRBD1 (6 bases). This CDR3 contains 17 residues. V was trimmed by 0 bases and J by 1 base, leaving 14 bases between them. The germline V gene has CDR1 SGHDN and CDR2 FVKESK. In DNA, the CDR3 is TGTGCCAGCAGCCAAGATGGTTGGGGGCTTCGCACAGATACGCAGTATTTT. This translates into CASSQDGWGLRTDTQYF.